These T cell receptor beta chains were read from a single sample in a study of T-cell reconstitution after alpha-beta-depleted transplantation in children. TCRdb passed the PCR reads through MiXCR, listing each CDR3 protein once. The table includes around 440,000 distinct CDR3 sequences, 15% to 20% detected once. The specimen was PBMCs, mostly from graft donor cells, collected 360 days after TCRalphabeta/CD19-depleted stem cell transplant. The receptors stem from a boy younger than two who had a stem cell transplant for Wiskott-Aldrich syndrome, so the T cells may come from the graft donor. The CDR3 runs from the conserved cysteine through the conserved F or W. D genes are given only for firm matches. Only part of the rows carry a size: once, few, many, or a class if the clone is expanded.

J gene	D gene	V gene	clone size	CDR3 length	CDR3 DNA	CDR3 protein
TRBJ2-3	NA	TRBV12-3/TRBV12-4	NA	16	TGTGCCAGCAGACTGATCGCAGGAATCGTAAAAGATACGCAGTATTTT	CASRLIAGIVKDTQYF
TRBJ2-1	TRBD2	TRBV24-1	NA	15	TGTGCCACCAGTGATTTAACGGGAGGGCCTGATGAGCAGTTCTTC	CATSDLTGGPDEQFF
TRBJ1-4	NA	TRBV5-5	NA	15	TGTGCCAGCAGCTTGCTCACAGCGCCCAGTGAAAAACTGTTTTTT	CASSLLTAPSEKLFF
TRBJ1-4	NA	TRBV7-9	NA	14	TGTGCCAGCAGCTTAGATGTCGGCAATGAAAAACTGTTTTTT	CASSLDVGNEKLFF
TRBJ2-7	TRBD1	TRBV10-3	NA	17	TGTGCCATCAGTGAGCTTAAACGGACAGGTAAAGCCTACGAGCAGTACTTC	CAISELKRTGKAYEQYF
TRBJ2-5	TRBD1	TRBV12-3/TRBV12-4	NA	16	TGTGCCAGCTGTCCCCTGGACAGGGCCTACCAAGAGACCCAGTACTTC	CASCPLDRAYQETQYF
TRBJ2-3	NA	TRBV20-1	NA	14	TGCAGTGCCTCCAGGACGAAGCAGGTGGATACGCAGTATTTT	CSASRTKQVDTQYF
TRBJ2-2	NA	TRBV5-5	NA	17	TGTGCCAGCAGCTTGGGTGTCGGGGGGCGCAGGACCGGGGAGCTGTTTTTT	CASSLGVGGRRTGELFF
TRBJ2-2	NA	TRBV7-9	NA	17	TGTGCCAGCAGCCATCTCGAGGGACCAGAGAACACCGGGGAGCTGTTTTTT	CASSHLEGPENTGELFF
TRBJ2-2	TRBD2	TRBV30	few	20	TGTGCCTGGAGTAAACGGACTAGCGGGGAGTCATCACGAGACACCGGGGAGCTGTTTTTT	CAWSKRTSGESSRDTGELFF
TRBJ2-1	TRBD1	TRBV24-1	few	14	TGTGCCACCCAGGGGGACCGCTCCTACAATGAGCAGTTCTTC	CATQGDRSYNEQFF
TRBJ1-5	NA	TRBV3-1	many	13	TGTGCCAGCAGCCAAGATCTAGGACAGCCCCAGCATTTT	CASSQDLGQPQHF
TRBJ2-5	NA	TRBV6-6	NA	13	TGTGCCAGCAGGATACTAGCTCGAGAGACCCAGTACTTC	CASRILARETQYF
TRBJ2-1	NA	TRBV2	NA	14	TGTGCCAGCATCTATCACAGGGATTGGGGGGAGCAGTTCTTC	CASIYHRDWGEQFF
TRBJ2-7	TRBD2	TRBV20-1	NA	13	TGCAGTGCTCGAGCGGGGGGGCCTTACGAGCAGTACTTC	CSARAGGPYEQYF
TRBJ2-5	NA	TRBV20-1	NA	16	TGCAGTGCTAGAGATAGGACAGAGAGGTACCAAGAGACCCAGTACTTC	CSARDRTERYQETQYF
TRBJ2-7	NA	TRBV20-1	NA	14	TGCAGTGCTTTTATTACAACAACTGGAAACGAGCAGTACTTC	CSAFITTTGNEQYF
TRBJ2-1	NA	TRBV12-3/TRBV12-4	NA	14	TGTGCCAGCACCCCGGGGAGCGCACTCAATGAGCAGTTCTTC	CASTPGSALNEQFF
TRBJ2-7	TRBD1	TRBV7-8	few	16	TGTGCCAGCAGCAAAGGGACAGGGATGGGAGACTACGAGCAGTACTTC	CASSKGTGMGDYEQYF
TRBJ2-1	TRBD2	TRBV12-3/TRBV12-4	NA	14	TGTGCCACTACTAGCGGCCGGAGGTCGGGTGAGCAGTTCTTC	CATTSGRRSGEQFF
TRBJ2-7	TRBD2	TRBV7-2	NA	17	TGTGCCAGCAGCTTGTCCCCGACTAGCGGGGGGTGGGACGAGCAGTACTTC	CASSLSPTSGGWDEQYF
TRBJ2-7	NA	TRBV11-1	many	18	TGTGCCAGCAGCCCCAGCAATCTTGTGGCAGGGGCACGCTACGAGCAGTACTTC	CASSPSNLVAGARYEQYF
TRBJ2-4	TRBD1	TRBV5-1	NA	17	TGCGCCAGCAGCTTGGGGGACAGGGGGCGCGACAAAAACATTCAGTACTTC	CASSLGDRGRDKNIQYF
TRBJ1-5	NA	TRBV27	NA	14	TGTGCCAGCAGTCCACAGGGCCCAGAAAACACCCAGCATTTT	CASSPQGPENTQHF
TRBJ2-3	NA	TRBV6-1	NA	13	TGTGCCAGCAGTGAACCTGGAGGGGGTACGCAGTATTTT	CASSEPGGGTQYF
TRBJ2-5	TRBD1	TRBV12-3/TRBV12-4	NA	13	TGTGCCACCCAACAGGGGGCGAGGGAGACCCAGTACTTC	CATQQGARETQYF